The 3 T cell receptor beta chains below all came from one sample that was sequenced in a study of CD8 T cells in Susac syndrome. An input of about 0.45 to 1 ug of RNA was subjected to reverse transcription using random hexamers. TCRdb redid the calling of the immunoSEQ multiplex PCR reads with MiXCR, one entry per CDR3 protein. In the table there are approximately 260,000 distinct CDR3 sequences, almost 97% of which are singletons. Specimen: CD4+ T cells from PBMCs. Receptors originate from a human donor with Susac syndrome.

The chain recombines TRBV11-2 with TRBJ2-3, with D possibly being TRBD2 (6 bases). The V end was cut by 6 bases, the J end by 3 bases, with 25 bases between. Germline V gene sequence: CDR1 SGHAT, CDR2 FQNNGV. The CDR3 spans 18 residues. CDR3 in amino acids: CASSHRLDSSRGTDTQYF. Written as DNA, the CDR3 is TGTGCCAGCAGTCACCGCCTAGATAGCTCTCGGGGGACAGATACGCAGTATTTT. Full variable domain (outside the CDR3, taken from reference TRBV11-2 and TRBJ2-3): EAGVAQSPRYKIIEKRQSVAFWCNPISGHATLYWYQQILGQGPKLLIQFQNNGVVDDSQLPKDRFSAERLKGVDSTLKIQPAKLEDSAVYLCASSHRLDSSRGTDTQYFGPGTRLTVL.

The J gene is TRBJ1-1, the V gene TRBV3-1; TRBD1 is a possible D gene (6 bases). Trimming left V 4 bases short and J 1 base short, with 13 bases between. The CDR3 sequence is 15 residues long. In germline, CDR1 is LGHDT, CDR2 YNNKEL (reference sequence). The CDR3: CASSPPTGRNTEAFF. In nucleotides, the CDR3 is TGTGCCAGCAGCCCCCCTACAGGGAGGAACACTGAAGCTTTCTTT. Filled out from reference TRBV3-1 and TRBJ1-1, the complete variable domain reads DTAVSQTPKYLVTQMGNDKSIKCEQNLGHDTMYWYKQDSKKFLKIMFSYNNKELIINETVPNRFSPKSPDKAHLNLHINSLELGDSAVYFCASSPPTGRNTEAFFGQGTRLTVV.

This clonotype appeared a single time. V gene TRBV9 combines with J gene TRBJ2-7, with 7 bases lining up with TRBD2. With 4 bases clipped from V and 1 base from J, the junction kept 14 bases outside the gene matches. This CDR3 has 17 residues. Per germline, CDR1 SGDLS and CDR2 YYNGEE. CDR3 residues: CASSPREGGSLSYEQYF. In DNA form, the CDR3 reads TGTGCCAGCAGCCCAAGAGAGGGCGGGAGCCTATCCTACGAGCAGTACTTC.